This T cell receptor (beta chain) appears in the sequencing data of a study of CD8 T cells in Susac syndrome (dated by TCRdb to the late 2010s). About the study as a whole: The study used repertoire sequencing to test whether antigen drove CD8+ T cell activation and differentiation in Susac syndrome. Beyond this particular receptor, the publication reports: The number of individuals in the TCR sequencing and HLA analysis was acknowledged as relatively small.

High-throughput TCR beta sequencing profiled peripheral blood CD8+ and CD4+ T cells from healthy donors, Susac syndrome patients and multiple sclerosis patients. The multiple sclerosis controls were treatment-naive patients whose relapsing-remitting disease, either stable or active, fulfilled the revised McDonald criteria. CD8+ TEMRA cells were enriched by FACS, while bulk CD8+ and CD4+ T cells were purified by magnetic negative isolation. Blood was collected in EDTA tubes and processed within 24 hours, with PBMCs isolated through density gradient centrifugation. PBMCs intended for TCR sequencing were cryopreserved in liquid nitrogen and were subsequently thawed in a 37 degrees C water bath. The sorted or isolated CD4+, CD8+ and CD8+ TEMRA cells had a purity of 90% or higher. The count of this clonotype is one. Its binding antigen is unknown. No base-level quality is on record; no much larger clone is a single base apart. One read offers little support.

RNA was extracted with the RNeasy kit and about 0.5 to 1 ug was reverse transcribed using random hexamers. The immunoSEQ multiplex PCR assay, which covers 54 Vbeta and 13 Jbeta segments, was used to amplify TCR beta CDR3 regions. To correct PCR amplification bias, a synthetic template baseline was used for both primer optimization and computational correction. In the authors' own workflow: Only productive sequences were kept, with reads annotated to V, D and J genes according to IMGT and analyzed in immunoSEQ Analyzer. Clonality was calculated as one minus the Shannon entropy normalized by log2 of the number of productive unique sequences. Public and private clones were assessed among the 100 most prevalent clones of each patient and control. A clone was defined as Susac-specific if it was absent from the healthy and MS cohorts, from 1052 published viral clones and from other ImmuneACCESS disease sequences. In-frame beta chains were kept once TCRdb had trimmed the public reads at Q25 with fastp and called clones with MiXCR. Every entry covers one CDR3 protein and lists the most common genes and DNA from its rows. It is TCRdb's table, rather than the study itself, that gives the V and J calls and clone size. The sample profile shows 300,000 or so distinct CDR3 sequences; about 91% of them were found once. More than 0.06% of the sample rests with the top ten.

Sequencing was carried out using CD4+ T cells from PBMCs. This TCR was recovered from a human donor with multiple sclerosis.

The CDR3 region reads CSAWTSGRDDTQYF. The DNA sequence follows: TGCAGTGCTTGGACTAGCGGGAGGGACGATACGCAGTATTTT. Here the chain combines TRBV20-1 and TRBJ2-3; a stretch of 15 junction bases matches TRBD2. The CDR3, from cysteine to phenylalanine, totals 14 residues. Solely the CDR3 DNA is kept, with 42 bases framed from the first base. V is trimmed back by 5 bases and J by 6 bases, and the junction contains 3 bases that no gene match accounts for. CDR1 and CDR2, looked up from the germline V gene (reference sequence), are DFQATT and SNEGSKA.